What follows are 13 T cell receptor beta chains derived from one specimen sequenced in a study of blood T cell repertoires in COVID-19. Produced via immunoSEQ multiplex PCR; TCRdb's table is partial and in-frame only. Among around 160,000 clones listed, about 92% were seen once. The sample consisted of peripheral blood. The receptor source for this set is a woman aged 60 to 75 with COVID-19, enrolled during active disease.

This clone was picked up one time. The chain is built from TRBV7-9 and TRBJ2-5, with TRBD2 matching 10 bases. Trimming cost V 1 base and J 2 bases; bases outside gene matches: 1. From germline, CDR1 is SEHNR and CDR2 FQNEAQ (reference sequence). This CDR3 contains 15 residues. CDR3 bases: TGTGCCAGCAGCTTAGTACTAGCGGGGCAAGAGACCCAGTACTTC. It translates to CASSLVLAGQETQYF.

The rearrangement joins TRBV9 to TRBJ2-3; TRBD2 matches 7 bases. The germline V gene has CDR1 SGDLS and CDR2 YYNGEE. This CDR3 region has 14 residues. The junction had 4 bases not matched to a gene; V was cut back by 6 bases and J by 0 bases. The CDR3 sequence is CASNGGGSTDTQYF. The CDR3 region has the DNA TGTGCCAGCAACGGGGGAGGGAGCACAGATACGCAGTATTTT.

Written as DNA, the CDR3 is TGTGCCAGCAGCTTAGAGCTGGGGCCCTACGAGCAGTACTTC. Its protein is CASSLELGPYEQYF. The chain couples TRBV7-2 to TRBJ2-7; D perhaps matches TRBD1 (5 bases). V gave up 1 base and J gave up 2 bases, with 9 bases separating them. Germline V gene data show CDR1 as SGHTA and CDR2 as FQGNSA. This CDR3 is built from 14 residues.

This clone was recorded once. The chain joins TRBV29-1 to TRBJ1-1; the D is unclear. The V gene lost 3 bases and the J gene lost 4 bases, with 9 bases spanning the gap. This CDR3 has 12 amino acids. Germline CDR1 is SQVTM and CDR2 is ANQGSEA. This chain's CDR3 is CSVDQQSTEAFF. The CDR3 DNA sequence: TGCAGCGTTGACCAACAGAGCACTGAAGCTTTCTTT.

The chain links TRBV7-2 to TRBJ2-7; 8 positions match TRBD1. Trimming removed 0 bases from V and 7 bases from J; junction bases left unmatched: 5. The CDR3 length is 14 residues. Germline values: CDR1 SGHTA, CDR2 FQGNSA. CDR3: CASSLAAGGREQYF. For the CDR3, the DNA is TGTGCCAGCAGCTTAGCGGCAGGGGGCAGGGAGCAGTACTTC.

The chain joins TRBV9 to TRBJ2-1; 7 nucleotides agree with TRBD1. After removal of 4 bases from V and 0 bases from J, the junction contained 10 bases not matched to a gene. This CDR3 spans 17 amino acids. The V gene's germline CDR1 is SGDLS and CDR2 YYNGEE. The CDR3 spells CASSPHPRQGSYNEQFF. The CDR3 DNA follows: TGTGCCAGCAGCCCCCATCCTCGACAGGGCTCCTACAATGAGCAGTTCTTC.

V and J are TRBV5-1 and TRBJ1-6; a weak D match, TRBD1 (5 bases). Per germline, CDR1 SGHRS and CDR2 YFSETQ. Trimming pared 5 bases from V and 0 bases from J, leaving 12 bases between. The CDR3 is made up of 16 amino acids. The CDR3 sequence: CASSGHAGSYNSPLHF. DNA for the CDR3: TGCGCCAGCAGTGGACACGCTGGCTCCTATAATTCACCCCTCCACTTT.

The gene calls are TRBV10-3 and TRBJ2-1; D gene unclear. Trimming removed 6 bases from V and 5 bases from J, with 8 bases in between. The CDR3 consists of 12 residues. Germline V gives CDR1 ENHRY, CDR2 SYGVKD. The CDR3 spells CAISAEHNEQFF. The CDR3 DNA reads TGTGCCATCAGCGCGGAGCACAATGAGCAGTTCTTC.

V is TRBV18 and J is TRBJ2-5; D gene uncertain. The CDR3 is 12 amino acids. V lost 5 bases and J lost 1, with 5 bases in between. The germline CDR1 and CDR2 sequences are KGHSH and LQKENI. CDR3 residues: CASSTGQETQYF. The DNA of the CDR3 is TGTGCCAGCTCAACGGGCCAAGAGACCCAGTACTTC. Based on the CDR3 plus reference TRBV18 and TRBJ2-5, the full variable domain is NAGVMQNPRHLVRRRGQEARLRCSPMKGHSHVYWYRQLPEEGLKFMVYLQKENIIDESGMPKERFSAEFPKEGPSILRIQQVVRGDSAAYFCASSTGQETQYFGPGTRLLVL.

This chain connects TRBV6-1 to TRBJ1-2; D might be TRBD1 (5 bases). V shed 0 bases and J shed 0 bases, with 5 bases lying between them. The CDR3 covers 14 residues. CDR1 and CDR2 (germline): MNHNS, SASEGT. CDR3 in amino acids: CASSEAGANYGYTF. CDR3 DNA: TGTGCCAGCAGTGAAGCAGGGGCTAACTATGGCTACACCTTC.

The rearrangement joins TRBV25-1 to TRBJ2-7, with TRBD1 matching 10 bases. Germline V gene lookup returns CDR1 MGHDK and CDR2 SYGVNS. J gave up 4 bases and V 2 bases, and 5 bases lay outside the gene matches. This CDR3 has 15 residues. CDR3 sequence reads: CASSEAGTGVYEQYF. The CDR3 DNA follows: TGTGCCAGCAGTGAAGCCGGGACAGGGGTTTACGAGCAGTACTTC.

The chain joins TRBV5-1 to TRBJ2-3; 8 bases line up with TRBD2. Germline CDR1 reads SGHRS; CDR2 reads YFSETQ. With 4 bases clipped from V and 1 base from J, the junction kept 2 bases outside the gene matches. The CDR3 consists of 14 residues. Written as DNA, the CDR3 is TGCGCCAGCAGCGATAGCGGGGGCACAGATACGCAGTATTTT. Its protein is CASSDSGGTDTQYF.

Note on this clone: The junction departs from the called germline gene at one end, perhaps through a read error. This sequence joins TRBV18 and TRBJ1-2, with 7 bases lining up with TRBD1. The CDR3 length is 12 residues. Germline values: CDR1 KGHSH, CDR2 LQKENI. DNA for the CDR3: TGTGCCAGCTCATCCGACAGGGAGGCTCCTGTCTTC. Translation: CASSSDREAPVF.